These 5 T cell receptor beta chains share one sample of origin, sequenced in a study of blood T cells in healthy people across ages. Primed by a sample-barcoded 5' primer and a J-beta primer mix, a second PCR proceeded for roughly 6 to 12 cycles. TCRdb re-derived calls from the 5' RACE reads in MiXCR, one entry per CDR3 protein. The data hold about 1.4 million distinct CDR3 sequences, with 59% observed a single time. Material: blood. All receptors derive from a man younger than 35 in good health.

V is TRBV7-2 and J is TRBJ2-1; D unresolved. The germline gives CDR1 SGHTA, CDR2 FQGNSA. The CDR3 loop spans 16 amino acids. V lost 2 bases and J lost 4, with 15 bases in between. The CDR3 protein is CASSLTQSLGYNEQFF. The CDR3 region has the DNA TGTGCCAGCAGCTTAACTCAGTCCCTGGGGTACAATGAGCAGTTCTTC.

The chain links TRBV11-2 to TRBJ2-1; D is unresolved. Per the germline V gene, CDR1 is SGHAT and CDR2 is FQNNGV. CDR3 length equals 13 residues. The CDR3 DNA reads as TGTGCAGTTAGGCCTCTCTCCTACAATGAGCAGTTCTTC. Residues: CAVRPLSYNEQFF.

The chain carries TRBV4-1 and TRBJ2-7; 16 nucleotides match TRBD2. V gave up 3 bases and J gave up 2 bases; unmatched junction bases: 4. In germline, CDR1 is MGHRA, CDR2 YSYEKL. The CDR3 sequence is 17 residues long. CDR3 loop: CASSQGLAGGPPYEQYF. The CDR3 region has the DNA TGCGCCAGCAGCCAGGGACTAGCGGGAGGGCCCCCCTACGAGCAGTACTTC.

The rearrangement links TRBV7-9 to TRBJ1-1; TRBD1 matches at 7 bases. Trimming at V came to 5 bases and at J to 5 bases, leaving 8 bases not matched to a gene. Per the germline V gene, CDR1 is SEHNR and CDR2 is FQNEAQ (reference sequence). The CDR3 consists of 14 residues. CDR3 coding DNA: TGTGCCAGCAGCCCTCCCACAGGGGATACTGAAGCTTTCTTT. Protein sequence: CASSPPTGDTEAFF.

This clonotype was picked up a small number of times. The V gene is TRBV10-3, the J gene TRBJ1-2, with a tentative D call TRBD1 (5 bases). With 2 bases removed from V and 8 bases from J, the gap between germline ends came to 6 bases. The V gene's germline CDR1 is ENHRY and CDR2 SYGVKD. CDR3 length: 11 amino acids. CDR3 sequence: CAISERDGYTF. As DNA, the CDR3 is TGTGCCATCAGTGAGAGGGACGGCTACACCTTC.